Here is one T cell receptor (beta chain) with its context. This entry comes from a study of blood T cell repertoires in COVID-19. Looking at the study overall: Acute and convalescent COVID-19 specimens originated in the United States, Italy and Spain. T cells, B-cell-depleted T cells, or PBMCs provided the cDNA or gDNA that served as material.

Study processing details: Quantification of nucleated cells was approximated via reference gene primer amplification. The method was immunoSEQ multiplex PCR; TCRdb's version includes in-frame clones alone and lacks a portion of them. From that table come the V and J calls and clone size; the DNA was used to work out D and trimming. The data hold about 59,000 clones, with around 77% observed a single time. Germline-derived CDR1 and CDR2 are LNHDA and SQIVND (reference sequence). J lost 2 bases, V lost 9 bases, and 8 bases had no gene match. The CDR3 has 14 amino acids. The origin of this receptor is a man aged 60 to 69 with acute or convalescent COVID-19. The sequencing input was peripheral blood. The rearrangement joins TRBV19 to TRBJ2-7; 9 bases agree with TRBD1. The CDR3 reads CASQAGTGPYEQYF. CDR3 coding DNA: TGTGCCAGCCAAGCCGGGACAGGGCCCTACGAGCAGTACTTC.